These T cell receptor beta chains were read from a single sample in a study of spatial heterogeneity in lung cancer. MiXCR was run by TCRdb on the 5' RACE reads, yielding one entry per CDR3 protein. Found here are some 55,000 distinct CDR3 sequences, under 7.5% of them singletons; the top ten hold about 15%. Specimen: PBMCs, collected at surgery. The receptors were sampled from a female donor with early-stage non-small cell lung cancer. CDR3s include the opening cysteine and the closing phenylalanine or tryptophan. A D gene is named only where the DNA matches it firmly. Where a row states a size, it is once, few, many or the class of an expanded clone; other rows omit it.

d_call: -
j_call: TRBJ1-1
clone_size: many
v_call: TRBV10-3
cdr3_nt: TGTGCCACGGGGTCCCGCGACGACACTGAAGCTTTCTTT
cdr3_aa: CATGSRDDTEAFF

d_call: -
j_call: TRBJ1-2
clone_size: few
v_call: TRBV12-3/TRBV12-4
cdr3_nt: TGTGTCTGTCCCCCGGAGAGGTATGGCTACACCTTC
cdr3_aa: CVCPPERYGYTF

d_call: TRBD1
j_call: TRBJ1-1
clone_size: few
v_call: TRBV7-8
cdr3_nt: TGTGCCAGCAGCCAGGGACAGGAACCTCGGACTTTCTTT
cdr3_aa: CASSQGQEPRTFF

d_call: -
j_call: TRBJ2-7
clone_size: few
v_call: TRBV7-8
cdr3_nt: TGTGCCACGTCCCGGGGCTACGAGCAGTACTTC
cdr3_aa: CATSRGYEQYF

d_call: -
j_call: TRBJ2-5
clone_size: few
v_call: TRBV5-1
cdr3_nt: TGCGCCAGCAGTACCGCAGGGGTGAGAGGAGAGACCCAGTACTTC
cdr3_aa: CASSTAGVRGETQYF

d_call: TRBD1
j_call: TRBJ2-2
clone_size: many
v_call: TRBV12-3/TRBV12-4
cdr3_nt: TGTGCCAGCAGCCCGAACACAGGGGGCCCCACCGGGGAGCTGTTTTTT
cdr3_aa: CASSPNTGGPTGELFF

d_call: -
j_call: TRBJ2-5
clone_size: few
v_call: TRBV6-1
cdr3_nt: TGTGCCAGCAGTGAAAGCCGGGTGGAGACCCAGTACTTC
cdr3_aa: CASSESRVETQYF

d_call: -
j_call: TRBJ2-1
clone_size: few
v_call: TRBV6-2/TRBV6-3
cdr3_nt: TGTGCCAGCAGTTCCCCGAGGCAGCTCGATGAGCAGTTCTTC
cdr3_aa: CASSSPRQLDEQFF

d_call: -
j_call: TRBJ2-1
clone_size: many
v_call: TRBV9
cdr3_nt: TGTGCCAGCAGCGTAGGTATAGCAGGGCCCCGGGAGCAGTTCTTC
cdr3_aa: CASSVGIAGPREQFF

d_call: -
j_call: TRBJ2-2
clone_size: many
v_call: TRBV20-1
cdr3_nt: TGCAGTGCTAGAGTAGGGGCCACCGGGGAGCTGTTTTTT
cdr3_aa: CSARVGATGELFF

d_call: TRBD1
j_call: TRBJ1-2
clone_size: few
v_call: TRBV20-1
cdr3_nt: TGCAGTGCTAGAGCACCCTCGACAGGGGATGGCTACACCTTC
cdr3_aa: CSARAPSTGDGYTF

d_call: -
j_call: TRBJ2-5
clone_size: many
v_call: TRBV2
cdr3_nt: TGTGCCAGCAGTGAGAGGGCGGCCCAAGAGACCCAGTACTTC
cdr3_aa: CASSERAAQETQYF

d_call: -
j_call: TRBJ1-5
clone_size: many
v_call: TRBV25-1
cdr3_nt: TGTGCCAGCAGTGAATCCGGGGCCCAGGGGAGGGATCAGCCCCAGCATTTT
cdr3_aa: CASSESGAQGRDQPQHF

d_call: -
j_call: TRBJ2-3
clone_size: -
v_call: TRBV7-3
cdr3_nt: TGTGCCAGCAGCTTCGGCGGGCCCCGCACAGATACGCAGTATTTT
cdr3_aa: CASSFGGPRTDTQYF

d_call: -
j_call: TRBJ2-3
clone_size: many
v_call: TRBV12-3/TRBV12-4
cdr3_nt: TGTGCCAGCAGTGGACAGTTAGGAGATACGCAGTATTTT
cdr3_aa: CASSGQLGDTQYF

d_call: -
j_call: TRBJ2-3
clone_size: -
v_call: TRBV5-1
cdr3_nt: TGCGCCAGCAGCTCCTCTGGACTTTGGGATACGCAGTATTTT
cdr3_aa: CASSSSGLWDTQYF

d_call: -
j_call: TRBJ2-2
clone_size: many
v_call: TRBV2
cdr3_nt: TGTGTTCCACAGGCCGGGGAGCTGTTTTTT
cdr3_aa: CVPQAGELFF

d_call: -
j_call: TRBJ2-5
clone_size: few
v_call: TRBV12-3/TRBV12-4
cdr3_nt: TGTGCCAGCAGCCCGGCCAGGGGAGAGACCCAGTACTTC
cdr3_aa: CASSPARGETQYF

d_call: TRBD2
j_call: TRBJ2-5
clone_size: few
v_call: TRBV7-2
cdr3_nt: TGTGCCAGCAGCTTGTGGGGCCTAGCGGGAGGGGAGACCCAGTACTTC
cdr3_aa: CASSLWGLAGGETQYF

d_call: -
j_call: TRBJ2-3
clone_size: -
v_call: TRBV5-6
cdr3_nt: TGTGCCAGCAGCTTGTACCCCGGTCTGGGCACAGATACGCAGTATTTT
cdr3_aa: CASSLYPGLGTDTQYF

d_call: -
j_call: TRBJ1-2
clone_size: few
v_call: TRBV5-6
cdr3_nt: TGTGCCAGCAGCTTGGCCCTGGAATACTATGGCTACACCTTC
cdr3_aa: CASSLALEYYGYTF

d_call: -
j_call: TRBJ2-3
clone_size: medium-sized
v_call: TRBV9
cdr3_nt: TGTGCCAGCAGCGGGACTCGGGCGGCAGATACGCAGTATTTT
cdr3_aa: CASSGTRAADTQYF

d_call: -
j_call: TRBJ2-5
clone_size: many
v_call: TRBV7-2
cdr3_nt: TGTGCCAGCAGCTTAACAACAGCCCAAGAGACCCAGTACTTC
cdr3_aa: CASSLTTAQETQYF

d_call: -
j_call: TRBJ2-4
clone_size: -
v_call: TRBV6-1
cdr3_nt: TGTGCCAGCAGTGTACAACTGGAGACCTATGCCTTCCCATATTTTCAGTACTTC
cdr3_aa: CASSVQLETYAFPYFQYF

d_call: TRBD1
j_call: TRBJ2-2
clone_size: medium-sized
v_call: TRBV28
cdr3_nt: TGTGCCAGCAGTGCGATCCAGGGGGCGCAAACCGGGGAGCTGTTTTTT
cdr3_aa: CASSAIQGAQTGELFF

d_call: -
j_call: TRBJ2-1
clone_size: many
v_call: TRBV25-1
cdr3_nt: TGTGCCAGCAGTGAATCCAGATCCGGGGGCAATGAGCAGTTCTTC
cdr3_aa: CASSESRSGGNEQFF

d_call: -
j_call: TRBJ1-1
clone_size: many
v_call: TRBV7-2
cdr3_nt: TGTGCCAGCAGCTTAGTGGGCCAGGGAACTGAAGCTTTCTTT
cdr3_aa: CASSLVGQGTEAFF

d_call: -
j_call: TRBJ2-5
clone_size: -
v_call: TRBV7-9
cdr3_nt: TGTGCCAGCAGCTTCGCGGCTCCTCGGGAGACCCAGTACTTC
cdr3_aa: CASSFAAPRETQYF

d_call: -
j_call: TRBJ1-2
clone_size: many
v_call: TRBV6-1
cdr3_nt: TGTGCCAGCATATGGACAGAATCGGACTATGGCTACACCTTC
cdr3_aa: CASIWTESDYGYTF

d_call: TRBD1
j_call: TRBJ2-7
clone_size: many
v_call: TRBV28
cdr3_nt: TGTGCCAGCAGTTCAGGGGGCTTCTACGAGCAGTACTTC
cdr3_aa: CASSSGGFYEQYF

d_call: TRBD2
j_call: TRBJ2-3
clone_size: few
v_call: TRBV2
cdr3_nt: TGTGCCAGCAGAACTAGCGGGAGCACAGATACGCAGTATTTT
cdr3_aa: CASRTSGSTDTQYF